Shown below are 5 T cell receptor beta chains from a single sample sequenced in a study of T cells in Graves' hyperthyroidism and ophthalmopathy. RNA transcripts yielded amplified TCR beta CDR3 regions. HTBI primers drove first-round RT-PCR of the TCR CDR3. TCRdb re-called the multiplex PCR reads with MiXCR, one entry per CDR3 protein. The sample has some 600,000 distinct CDR3 sequences, approximately 15% seen once. The source material was blood. These receptors originate from a woman in her twenties or thirties with Graves' hyperthyroidism that later progressed to Graves' ophthalmopathy.

The DNA of the CDR3 is TGCAGTGCTAGTCTCTACACTGAAGCTTTCTTT. Amino acid sequence: CSASLYTEAFF. The rearrangement joins TRBV20-1 to TRBJ1-1; D uncertain. This CDR3 is 11 amino acids long. The V and J ends lost 3 bases and 3 bases respectively, with 5 bases between them. Per germline, CDR1 DFQATT and CDR2 SNEGSKA (reference sequence).

This clonotype was counted between two and nine times. CDR3 coding DNA: TGTGCCAGCACCGGACGAGGGCGGGAGGGCCGCGAGCAGTACTTC. Translated, it gives CASTGRGREGREQYF. The rearrangement joins TRBV6-2 or TRBV6-3 to TRBJ2-7; TRBD2 aligns across 9 bases. Trimming cost V 7 bases and J 6 bases; bases outside gene matches: 13. The CDR3 covers 15 residues. Germline V gives CDR1 MNHEY, CDR2 SVGEGT.

This clonotype was counted many times. This rearrangement joins TRBV7-6 to TRBJ2-3; TRBD1 matches at 9 bases. This CDR3 has 15 amino acids. V gave up 5 bases and J gave up 3 bases; unmatched junction bases: 6. The germline CDR1 and CDR2 sequences are SGHVS and FNYEAQ. The CDR3 DNA follows: TGTGCCAGCAGCCTAGGGACAGGGAGAACAGATACGCAGTATTTT. Translating it yields CASSLGTGRTDTQYF. The full variable domain, completed using reference TRBV7-6 and TRBJ2-3, is GAGVSQSPRYKVTKRGQDVALRCDPISGHVSLYWYRQALGQGPEFLTYFNYEAQQDKSGLPNDRFSAERPEGSISTLTIQRTEQRDSAMYRCASSLGTGRTDTQYFGPGTRLTVL.

This clonotype was picked up many times. The chain joins TRBV3-1 to TRBJ2-5; the match to TRBD2 covers 11 bases. The length of the CDR3 is 16 residues. From germline, CDR1 is LGHDT and CDR2 YNNKEL (reference sequence). Trimming took 0 bases from V and 4 from J; bases not matched to a gene: 4. CDR3 sequence (DNA): TGTGCCAGCAGCCAAGATTTACTAGCGGGAGTAGAGACCCAGTACTTC. Residues: CASSQDLLAGVETQYF.

This clonotype was observed many times. The chain couples TRBV7-2 to TRBJ2-7; D is unresolved. The CDR3 contains 14 residues. The germline V gene has CDR1 SGHTA and CDR2 FQGNSA. V lost 6 bases to trimming and J lost 5 bases, with 17 bases between them. Here the CDR3 DNA reads TGTGCCAGCAGTTTGGACCCGACCCTGGACGAGCAGTACTTC. This codes for CASSLDPTLDEQYF.